The sample holds many counts of the clone carrying this T cell receptor beta chain. This entry belongs to a study of regulatory T cells in long-lasting Graves disease. Noted time point: newly diagnosed GD, antithyroid drugs for less than 3 months. Extracted PBMC RNA gave rise to the TCR library. Combining iRepertoire HTBI primers with Arm-PCR of CDR3 regions, the authors built TCR beta libraries. TCRdb analysed the multiplex PCR reads with MiXCR anew, one entry per CDR3 protein. The sample includes fewer than 450,000 distinct CDR3 sequences, approximately 16% of them seen just once. CDR1 and CDR2 from the germline V gene are SGHKS and YYEKEE (reference sequence). V lost 8 bases to trimming and J lost 5 bases; unmatched junction nucleotides: 14. The CDR3 is 15 residues long. These data also formed part of another study, on T cells in Graves' hyperthyroidism and ophthalmopathy.

The sequenced sample was peripheral blood mononuclear cells (PBMCs), obtained at new diagnosis, from a patient treated with antithyroid drugs. This clonotype was sampled from a middle-aged woman with Graves disease. This chain connects TRBV5-5 to TRBJ2-5; 8 bases agree with TRBD2. CDR3 amino acids: CASWSGGNSGETQYF. CDR3 in DNA: TGTGCCAGTTGGAGCGGGGGAAATTCGGGCGAGACCCAGTACTTC.